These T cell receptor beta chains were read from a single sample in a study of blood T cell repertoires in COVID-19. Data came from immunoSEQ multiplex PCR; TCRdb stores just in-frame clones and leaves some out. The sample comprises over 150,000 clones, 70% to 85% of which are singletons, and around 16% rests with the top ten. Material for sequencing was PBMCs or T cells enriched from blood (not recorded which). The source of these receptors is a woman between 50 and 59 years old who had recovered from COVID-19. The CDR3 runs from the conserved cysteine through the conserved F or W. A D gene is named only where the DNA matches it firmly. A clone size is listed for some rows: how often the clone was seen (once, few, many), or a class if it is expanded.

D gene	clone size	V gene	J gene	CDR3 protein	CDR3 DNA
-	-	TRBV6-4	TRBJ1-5	CASSIGEHQPQHF	TGTGCCAGCAGTATAGGGGAACATCAGCCCCAGCATTTT
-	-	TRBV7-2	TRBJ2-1	CASSLAFWSGSNEQFF	TGTGCCAGCAGCTTAGCGTTTTGGTCAGGTAGCAATGAGCAGTTCTTC
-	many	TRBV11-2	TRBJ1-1	CASSLASLVGFTEAFF	TGTGCCAGCAGCTTAGCTAGCCTGGTCGGGTTCACTGAAGCTTTCTTT
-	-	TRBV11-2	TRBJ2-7	CASSLAGSSYEQYF	TGTGCCAGCAGCTTAGCGGGAAGCTCCTACGAGCAGTACTTC
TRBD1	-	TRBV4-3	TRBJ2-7	CASSQAHRGSYEQYF	TGCGCCAGCAGCCAGGCCCACAGGGGGAGCTACGAGCAGTACTTC
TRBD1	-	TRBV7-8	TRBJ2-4	CASSLGGGGPHLAKNIQYF	TGTGCCAGCAGCTTAGGAGGGGGCGGGCCCCACTTAGCCAAAAACATTCAGTACTTC
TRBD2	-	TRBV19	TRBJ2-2	CASSIGTSGITGELFF	TGTGCCAGTAGTATCGGGACTAGCGGGATCACCGGGGAGCTGTTTTTT
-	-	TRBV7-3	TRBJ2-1	CASSFRQNNEQFF	TGTGCCAGCAGCTTTCGACAGAACAATGAGCAGTTCTTC
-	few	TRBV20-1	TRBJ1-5	CSASYRENQPQHF	TGCAGTGCTAGTTACAGGGAAAATCAGCCCCAGCATTTT
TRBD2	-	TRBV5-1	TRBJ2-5	CASSLGPAGGQETQYF	TGCGCCAGCAGCTTGGGACCCGCGGGAGGACAAGAGACCCAGTACTTC
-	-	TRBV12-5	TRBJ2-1	CASAMGLRSSYNEQFF	TGTGCTAGTGCCATGGGGCTGCGGAGCTCCTACAATGAGCAGTTCTTC
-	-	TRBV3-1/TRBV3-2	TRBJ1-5	CASSMQNPIFGHQPQHF	TGTGCCAGCAGCATGCAAAATCCCATTTTTGGCCATCAGCCCCAGCATTTT
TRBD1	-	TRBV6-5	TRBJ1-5	CASADRGGQPQHF	TGTGCCAGCGCTGACAGGGGGGGTCAGCCCCAGCATTTT
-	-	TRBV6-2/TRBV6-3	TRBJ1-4	CASSWGPTNEKLFF	TGTGCCAGCAGTTGGGGGCCAACTAATGAAAAACTGTTTTTT
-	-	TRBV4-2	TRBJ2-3	CASSHEGGGGGADTQYF	TGTGCCAGCAGCCATGAAGGAGGGGGAGGGGGGGCAGATACGCAGTATTTT
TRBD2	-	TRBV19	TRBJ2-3	CASSSGLAGGTPRTDTQYF	TGTGCCAGTAGCAGCGGACTAGCGGGAGGAACGCCCCGAACAGATACGCAGTATTTT
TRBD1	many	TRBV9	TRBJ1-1	CASSVVEGTGGPGTEAFF	TGTGCCAGCAGCGTAGTAGAGGGTACAGGGGGCCCGGGTACTGAAGCTTTCTTT
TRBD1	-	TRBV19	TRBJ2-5	CASSRKGTGQPPKETQYF	TGTGCCAGTAGTAGAAAAGGGACGGGACAGCCTCCAAAAGAGACCCAGTACTTC
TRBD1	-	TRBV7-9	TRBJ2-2	CASRRTGPGELFF	TGTGCCAGCAGACGGACAGGCCCCGGGGAGCTGTTTTTT
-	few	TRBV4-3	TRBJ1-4	CASSQGKREKLFF	TGCGCCAGCAGCCAAGGAAAGAGGGAAAAACTGTTTTTT
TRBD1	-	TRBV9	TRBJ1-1	CASSPRGDRMNTEAFF	TGTGCCAGCAGCCCTCGGGGGGACAGGATGAACACTGAAGCTTTCTTT
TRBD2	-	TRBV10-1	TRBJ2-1	CASSAGGPYNEQFF	TGCGCCAGCAGTGCGGGAGGGCCCTACAATGAGCAGTTCTTC
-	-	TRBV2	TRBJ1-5	CASNGGTSNQPQHF	TGTGCCAGCAATGGAGGGACTAGCAATCAGCCCCAGCATTTT
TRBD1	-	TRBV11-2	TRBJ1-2	CASRSTGGDGYTF	TGTGCCAGCAGGTCTACAGGGGGTGATGGCTACACCTTC
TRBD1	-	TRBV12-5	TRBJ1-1	CASGLATGLSFDTEAFF	TGTGCTAGTGGTCTCGCGACAGGGTTAAGTTTTGACACTGAAGCTTTCTTT
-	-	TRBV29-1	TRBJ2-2	CSVSPRGSGELFF	TGCAGCGTTTCCCCCCGAGGAAGCGGGGAGCTGTTTTTT
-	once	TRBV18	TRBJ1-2	CASSSVTDNYGYTF	TGTGCCAGCTCCTCGGTGACAGATAACTATGGCTACACCTTC
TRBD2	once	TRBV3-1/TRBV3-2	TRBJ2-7	CASSHGTSVYEQYF	TGTGCCAGCAGCCACGGGACTAGTGTCTACGAGCAGTACTTC
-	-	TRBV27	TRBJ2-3	CASSPTGYTDTQYF	TGTGCCAGCAGTCCGACGGGTTACACAGATACGCAGTATTTT
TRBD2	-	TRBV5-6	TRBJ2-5	CASSWSGTETQYF	TGTGCCAGCAGCTGGAGCGGGACAGAGACCCAGTACTTC
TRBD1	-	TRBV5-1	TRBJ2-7	CASSFGQGGNYEQYF	TGCGCCAGCAGCTTCGGACAGGGAGGAAACTACGAGCAGTACTTC